This TCR beta chain emerged from a study of shared clonotypes between healthy human individuals. Adult donors, all healthy and HIV-negative, had no recent acute infections or vaccinations. An assay was performed, and its level was deep. Here immunoSEQ multiplex PCR was the method, and the copy in TCRdb shows in-frame clones only, minus some. The data show around 2.3 million clones, with approximately 94% seen just once and approximately 0.13% held by the top ten. This CDR3 is 14 amino acids long. V was trimmed by 2 bases and J by 3 bases, leaving 11 bases between them. Germline loops: CDR1 GTSNPN, CDR2 SVGIG (reference sequence).

The chain carries TRBV30 and TRBJ1-5; D not certain. The source material was naive CD4+ T cells sorted from blood. The subset denotes: CD45RA+ positively selected. This TCR came from a man aged 18 to 30 in good health. This chain's CDR3 is CAWSIIGFNQPQHF. The CDR3 nucleotides read TGTGCCTGGAGTATAATCGGGTTCAATCAGCCCCAGCATTTT.